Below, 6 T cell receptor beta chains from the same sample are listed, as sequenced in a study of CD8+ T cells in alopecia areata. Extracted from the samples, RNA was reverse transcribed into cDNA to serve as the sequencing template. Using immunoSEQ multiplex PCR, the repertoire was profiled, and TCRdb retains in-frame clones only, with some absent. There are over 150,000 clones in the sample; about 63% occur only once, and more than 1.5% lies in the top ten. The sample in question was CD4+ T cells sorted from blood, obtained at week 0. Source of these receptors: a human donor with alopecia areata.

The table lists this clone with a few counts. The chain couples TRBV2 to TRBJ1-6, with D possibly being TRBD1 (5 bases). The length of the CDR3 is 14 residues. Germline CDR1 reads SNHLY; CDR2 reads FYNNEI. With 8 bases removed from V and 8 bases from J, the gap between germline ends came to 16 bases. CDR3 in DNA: TGTGCCAGCGGAGGGACCTTCACTCATTCACCCCTCCACTTT. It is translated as CASGGTFTHSPLHF.

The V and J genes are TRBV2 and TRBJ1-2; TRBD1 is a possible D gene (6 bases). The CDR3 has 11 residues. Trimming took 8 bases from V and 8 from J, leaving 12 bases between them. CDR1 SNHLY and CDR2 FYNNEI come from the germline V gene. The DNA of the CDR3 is TGTGCCAGCGTCCGTACAGGGGGCTACACCTTC. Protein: CASVRTGGYTF.

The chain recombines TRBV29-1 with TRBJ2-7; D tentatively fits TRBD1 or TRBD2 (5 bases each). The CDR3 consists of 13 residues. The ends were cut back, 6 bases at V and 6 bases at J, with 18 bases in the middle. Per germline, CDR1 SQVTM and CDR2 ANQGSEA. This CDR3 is CSVGDSSGSEQYF. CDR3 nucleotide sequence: TGCAGCGTCGGTGATAGCTCAGGGAGCGAGCAGTACTTC.

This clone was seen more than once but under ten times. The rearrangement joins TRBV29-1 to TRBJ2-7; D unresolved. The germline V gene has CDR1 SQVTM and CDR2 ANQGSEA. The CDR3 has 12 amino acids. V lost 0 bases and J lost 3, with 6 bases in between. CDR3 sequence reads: CSVEDQSYEQYF. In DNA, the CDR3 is TGCAGCGTTGAAGACCAGAGCTACGAGCAGTACTTC.

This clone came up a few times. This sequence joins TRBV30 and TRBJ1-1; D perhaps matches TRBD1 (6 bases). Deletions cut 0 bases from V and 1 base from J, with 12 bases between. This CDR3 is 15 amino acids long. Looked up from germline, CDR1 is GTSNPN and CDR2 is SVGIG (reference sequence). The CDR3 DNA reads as TGTGCCTGGAGTGTTGGGGGCTTTGGGAACACTGAAGCTTTCTTT. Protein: CAWSVGGFGNTEAFF.

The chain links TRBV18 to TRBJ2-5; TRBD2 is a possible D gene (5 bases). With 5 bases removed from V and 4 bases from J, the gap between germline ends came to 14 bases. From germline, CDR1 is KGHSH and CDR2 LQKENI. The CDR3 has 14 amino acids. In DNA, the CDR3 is TGTGCCAGCTCATTCCGGGATGGTGGAGAGACCCAGTACTTC. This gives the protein CASSFRDGGETQYF.